This T cell receptor (beta chain) was sequenced during a study of T-cell memory formation after mild COVID-19. Study-wide points: Clones that shrank (day 15 to 85) were balanced CD4/CD8, whereas later expanders leaned CD4+. The study detected some responding clones in pre-infection memory, suggesting cross-reactive memory joined. Day 37-peaking second-wave clones had unconfirmed SARS-CoV-2 specificity.

CDR3 length: 15 residues. TCRalpha and TCRbeta libraries used 5'RACE with constant-segment primers and UMIs. TCRdb processed the 5' RACE reads anew with MiXCR; each CDR3 protein has one entry. The sample holds hundreds of thousands of distinct CDR3 sequences, approximately 20% seen once. This clonotype appeared a few times. Its antigen remains unidentified. The receptor's source is an adult woman who had mild COVID-19 (a few samples of this study predate the infection). Cell type and time point are not known. Source material: PBMCs or a T cell subset sorted from them (not recorded which). V gene TRBV21-1 combines with J gene TRBJ1-2; TRBD1, the D gene given by the table, was not confirmed from the DNA. TRBV21-1 is shown as a pseudogene. The CDR3 DNA reads as TGTGCCAGCATGGGTCGCGGGGGTCGTTTCTATGGCTACACCTTC. Amino acids: CASMGRGGRFYGYTF.